The T cell receptor (beta chain) described here comes from a study of tumor-infiltrating lymphocytes in primary liver carcinoma. Unsorted bulk tissue, about 20-32 mg of it, served as the source for co-extraction of RNA and DNA. The patients had histopathologically diagnosed primary liver carcinoma, and their disease was treated by surgical resection. Priming with a constant-region primer yielded TCR beta cDNA from approximately 500 ng total RNA. Generation of the TCR beta libraries relied on three nested multiplex PCR rounds using slightly modified ARM-PCR. With TRBV1-TRBV30 forward primers and a C-beta reverse primer, the first two PCR rounds were run for around 10 cycles each. TCRdb reanalysed the multiplex PCR reads using MiXCR and keeps one entry per CDR3 protein. The table shows roughly 55,000 distinct CDR3 sequences, with just over 70% occurring only once. This clonotype was detected a few times. Its antigen is still unknown.

Study-wide findings and caveats: Tumor-adjacent and tumor-blood pairs shared a smaller degree of overlap than tumor region pairs.

CDR1 is MRHNA and CDR2 is SNTAGT in the germline V gene. J gave up 7 bases and V 10 bases, and 5 bases lay outside the gene matches. CDR3 size: 14 residues. Sequences were obtained from liver tumor tissue from sampling region 2. Subset: tumor region T2, inferior pole. This chain joins TRBV6-4 and TRBJ1-6; 12 bases map to TRBD1. The clonotype originates from a man aged 40-55 years with primary liver carcinoma and hepatitis B virus infection. This CDR3 reads CATGTGGGNSPLHF. In DNA, the CDR3 is TGTGCCACCGGGACAGGGGGCGGAAATTCACCCCTCCACTTT.